This note documents a single T cell receptor beta chain sequence. What it recognizes is unknown. Profiled with immunoSEQ multiplex PCR; TCRdb holds only in-frame clones, not every one. The top ten hold 9% to 13% of the sample, which has around 2,200 clones, roughly four fifths seen once. Germline lookup yields CDR1 MNHNY and CDR2 SVGAGI (reference sequence). The CDR3 is made up of 16 amino acids. Trimming took 6 bases from V and 2 from J; bases not matched to a gene: 11. Time point indicated: after dendritic cell vaccination, including at tumor progression/relapse. Monocyte-derived dendritic cells, cultured 7 to 8 days with IL-4 and GM-CSF, were pulsed with autologous tumor lysate. At biweekly intervals, patients got three intradermal dendritic cell vaccine injections. The data were obtained in a study of glioma-infiltrating T cells after dendritic cell vaccination. Across the study: Dendritic cell vaccination trial patients had either newly diagnosed or recurrent glioblastoma. Post-vaccination tumor came from repeat resection after recurrence; five or six pre/post pairs existed.

Study outcomes and limitations: Higher TCR clonality did not directly relate to longer survival.

The sample consisted of tumor tissue, taken after dendritic cell vaccination. The TCR sequence derives from a human donor with glioblastoma. The chain carries TRBV6-6 and TRBJ2-7; 9 bases line up with TRBD2. The CDR3 region is CASSHVYSGRTYEQYF. CDR3 sequence (DNA): TGTGCCAGCAGCCACGTGTATAGCGGGAGAACCTACGAGCAGTACTTC.